These 11 T cell receptor beta chains originate from one sample sequenced in a study of control samples from healthy donors and cancer patients. Only in-frame clones appear in the TCRdb table, and some are missing; sequencing was by immunoSEQ multiplex PCR. The sample consists of about 120,000 clones, 93% of them appearing once. The sample comprised blood. The receptors originated from a young man in good health.

The chain employs TRBV10-3 and TRBJ2-7, with D maybe TRBD1 (6 bases). The CDR3 is 15 amino acids. Germline V gene lookup returns CDR1 ENHRY and CDR2 SYGVKD. Trimming cost V 4 bases and J 0 bases, with 13 bases left between them. CDR3 residues: CAISAGRGPSYEQYF. The CDR3 DNA reads as TGTGCCATCAGTGCGGGCAGGGGACCCTCCTACGAGCAGTACTTC.

The chain uses TRBV28 and TRBJ2-5, with D perhaps TRBD1 (6 bases). Trimming pared 6 bases from V and 2 bases from J, leaving 13 bases between. The CDR3 extends over 14 amino acids. Per the germline V gene, CDR1 is MDHEN and CDR2 is SYDVKM. CDR3 sequence: CASSSLDSQETQYF. DNA of the CDR3: TGTGCCAGCAGCTCCTTGGACAGTCAAGAGACCCAGTACTTC.

This chain connects TRBV6-5 to TRBJ2-1, with TRBD2 as a possible D gene (6 bases). Trimming stripped 5 bases from V and 4 bases from J, with 15 bases between. Germline CDR1 reads MNHEY; CDR2 reads SVGAGI. The CDR3 is made up of 15 amino acids. The CDR3 sequence is CASSRPAGLYNEQFF. The CDR3 nucleotides are TGTGCCAGCAGTCGCCCGGCGGGATTGTACAATGAGCAGTTCTTC.

This sequence joins TRBV30 and TRBJ1-4, with no clear D. This CDR3 has 12 amino acids. Germline loops: CDR1 GTSNPN, CDR2 SVGIG (reference sequence). Trimming shortened V by 3 bases and J by 8 bases, and 10 bases separated the two germline ends. CDR3 nucleotide sequence: TGTGCCTGGAGCCCAGCTGGGGAAAAACTGTTTTTT. Translation: CAWSPAGEKLFF.

This rearrangement joins TRBV10-3 to TRBJ2-5, with D perhaps matching TRBD1 (5 bases). Germline V CDR1 and CDR2: ENHRY, SYGVKD. V lost 6 bases, J lost 4 bases, and 15 bases lay in between. The CDR3 consists of 14 residues. The CDR3 here is CAISDPGLSETQYF. CDR3 DNA: TGTGCCATCAGCGATCCAGGGTTATCAGAGACCCAGTACTTC.

The chain has TRBV27 and TRBJ2-1, with 8 bases fitting TRBD2. The ends lost 6 bases at V and 5 bases at J; junction bases unmatched: 9. Germline CDR1 is MNHEY and CDR2 is SMNVEV (reference sequence). This CDR3 has 15 amino acids. For the CDR3, the DNA is TGTGCCAGCAGACCAGCGGGGGCCAACCACAATGAGCAGTTCTTC. Its translation: CASRPAGANHNEQFF.

This rearrangement joins TRBV29-1 to TRBJ2-5; 15 bases map to TRBD2. Germline CDR1 reads SQVTM; CDR2 reads ANQGSEA. V shed 6 bases, J shed 5 bases, and the junction held 7 bases outside the gene matches. This CDR3 contains 15 residues. The chain's CDR3 is CSVRTSGGAFETQYF. CDR3 nucleotide sequence: TGCAGCGTCCGGACTAGCGGGGGGGCATTTGAGACCCAGTACTTC.

This chain connects TRBV5-6 to TRBJ2-2, with TRBD1 matching 7 bases. The CDR3 is 17 amino acids. Germline lookup yields CDR1 SGHDT and CDR2 YYEEEE. J was trimmed by 5 bases and V by 4 bases; bases with no gene match: 14. Written as DNA, the CDR3 is TGTGCCAGCAGCCCCCCCCCGGGTCAGGGGGAAACCGGGGAGCTGTTTTTT. It codes for CASSPPPGQGETGELFF. Looking up the rest from reference TRBV5-6 and TRBJ2-2 gives the full variable domain: DAGVTQSPTHLIKTRGQQVTLRCSPKSGHDTVSWYQQALGQGPQFIFQYYEEEERQRGNFPDRFSGHQFPNYSSELNVNALLLGDSALYLCASSPPPGQGETGELFFGEGSRLTVL.

A note on this clone: Its ends do not fully match the called genes, so a read error is possible. This rearrangement joins TRBV4-2 to TRBJ2-7; D may be TRBD1 or TRBD2 (6 bases each). CDR1 and CDR2 (germline): LGHNA, YNFKEQ. There are 15 residues in the CDR3. In nucleotides, the CDR3 is TGTGCCAGCACCCAAGGGTCAGGAGGGGGGTACGAGCAGTACTTC. Encoded protein: CASTQGSGGGYEQYF.

The chain joins TRBV27 to TRBJ1-2; possible D gene TRBD1, 6 bases. Trimming took off 3 bases at V and 3 bases at J, with 8 bases between the two ends. The germline V gene has CDR1 MNHEY and CDR2 SMNVEV (reference sequence). The CDR3 covers 13 residues. The CDR3 loop reads CASSFAGDYGYTF. The CDR3 DNA follows: TGTGCCAGCAGTTTTGCAGGGGACTATGGCTACACCTTC.

The rearrangement links TRBV9 to TRBJ1-4; the D is unclear. Germline CDR1 reads SGDLS; CDR2 reads YYNGEE. The CDR3 is made up of 15 amino acids. Trimming took 4 bases from V and 4 from J, leaving 14 bases between them. The CDR3 sequence is CASSPSGWSNEKLFF. The CDR3 nucleotides are TGTGCCAGCAGCCCCTCGGGGTGGAGTAATGAAAAACTGTTTTTT.